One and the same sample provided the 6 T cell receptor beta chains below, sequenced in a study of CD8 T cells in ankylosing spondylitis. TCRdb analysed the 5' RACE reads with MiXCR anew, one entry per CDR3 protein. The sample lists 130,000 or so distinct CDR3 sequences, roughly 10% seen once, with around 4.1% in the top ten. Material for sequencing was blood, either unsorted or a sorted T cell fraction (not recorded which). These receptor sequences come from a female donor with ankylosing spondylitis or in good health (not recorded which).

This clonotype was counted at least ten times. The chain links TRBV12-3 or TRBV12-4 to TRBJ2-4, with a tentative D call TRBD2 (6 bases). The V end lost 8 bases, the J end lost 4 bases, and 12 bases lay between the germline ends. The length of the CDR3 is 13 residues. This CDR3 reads CASSPGGKNIQYF. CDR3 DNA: TGTGCCAGCTCCCCCGGGGGAAAAAACATTCAGTACTTC.

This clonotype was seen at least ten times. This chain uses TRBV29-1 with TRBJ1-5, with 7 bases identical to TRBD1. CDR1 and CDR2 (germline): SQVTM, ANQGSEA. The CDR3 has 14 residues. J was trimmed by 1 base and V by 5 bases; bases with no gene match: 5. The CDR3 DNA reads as TGCAGCGTTCGACAGGGAGGAAGCAATCAGCCCCAGCATTTT. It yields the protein CSVRQGGSNQPQHF.

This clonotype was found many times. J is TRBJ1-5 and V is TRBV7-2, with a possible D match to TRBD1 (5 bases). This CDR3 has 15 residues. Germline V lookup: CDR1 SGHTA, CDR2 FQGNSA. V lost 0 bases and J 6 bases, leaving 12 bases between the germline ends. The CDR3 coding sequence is TGTGCCAGCAGCTTAGCGTGGGGGACGGGTCAGCCCCAGCATTTT. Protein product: CASSLAWGTGQPQHF.

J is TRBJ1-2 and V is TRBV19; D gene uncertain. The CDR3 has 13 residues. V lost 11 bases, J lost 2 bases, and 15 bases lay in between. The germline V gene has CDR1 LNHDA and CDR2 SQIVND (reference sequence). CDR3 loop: CAGVGPTNYGYTF. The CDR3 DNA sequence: TGTGCCGGAGTCGGACCAACCAACTATGGCTACACCTTC.

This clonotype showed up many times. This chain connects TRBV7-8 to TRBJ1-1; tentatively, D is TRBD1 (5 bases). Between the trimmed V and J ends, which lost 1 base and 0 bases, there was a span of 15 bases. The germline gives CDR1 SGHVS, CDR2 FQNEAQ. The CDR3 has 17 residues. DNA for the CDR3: TGTGCCAGCAGCTTAGGGGGCCCTTCGGAAATGAACACTGAAGCTTTCTTT. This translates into CASSLGGPSEMNTEAFF.

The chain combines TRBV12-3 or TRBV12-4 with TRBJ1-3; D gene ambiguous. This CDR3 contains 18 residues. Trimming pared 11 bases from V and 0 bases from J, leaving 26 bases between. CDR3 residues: CAFSFIIGLVVSGNTIYF. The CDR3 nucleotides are TGTGCCTTCAGTTTTATAATTGGCCTAGTAGTCTCTGGAAACACCATATATTTT.